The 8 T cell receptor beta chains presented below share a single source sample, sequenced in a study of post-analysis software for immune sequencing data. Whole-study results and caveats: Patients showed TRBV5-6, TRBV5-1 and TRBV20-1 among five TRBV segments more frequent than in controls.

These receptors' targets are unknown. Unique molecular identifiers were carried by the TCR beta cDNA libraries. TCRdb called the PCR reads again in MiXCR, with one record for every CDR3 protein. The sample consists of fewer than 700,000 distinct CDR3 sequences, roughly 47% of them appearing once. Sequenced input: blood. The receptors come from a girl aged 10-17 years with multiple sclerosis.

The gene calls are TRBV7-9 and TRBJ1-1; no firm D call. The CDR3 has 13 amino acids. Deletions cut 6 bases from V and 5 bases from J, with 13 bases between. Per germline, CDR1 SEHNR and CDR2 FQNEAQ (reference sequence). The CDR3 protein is CASRPWAGTEAFF. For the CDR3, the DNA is TGTGCCAGCAGACCCTGGGCGGGGACTGAAGCTTTCTTT.

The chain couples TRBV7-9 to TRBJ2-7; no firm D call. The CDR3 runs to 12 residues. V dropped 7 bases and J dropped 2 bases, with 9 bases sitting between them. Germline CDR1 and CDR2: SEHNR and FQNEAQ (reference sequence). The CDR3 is CASTSRAYEQYF. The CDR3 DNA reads TGTGCCAGCACCTCAAGGGCCTACGAGCAGTACTTC. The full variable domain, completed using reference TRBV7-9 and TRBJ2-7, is DTGVSQNPRHKITKRGQNVTFRCDPISEHNRLYWYRQTLGQGPEFLTYFQNEAQLEKSRLLSDRFSAERPKGSFSTLEIQRTEQGDSAMYLCASTSRAYEQYFGPGTRLTVT.

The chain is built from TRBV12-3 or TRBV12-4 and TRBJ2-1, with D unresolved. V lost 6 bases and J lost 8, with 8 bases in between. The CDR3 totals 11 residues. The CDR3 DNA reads TGTGCCAGCAGCTCGGTTTATGAGCAGTTCTTC. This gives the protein CASSSVYEQFF.

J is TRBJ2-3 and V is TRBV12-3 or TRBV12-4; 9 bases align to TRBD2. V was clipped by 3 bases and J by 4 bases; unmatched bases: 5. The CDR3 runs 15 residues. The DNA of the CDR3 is TGTGCCAGCAGTTTTGGCGGGGGGGCCCCAGATACGCAGTATTTT. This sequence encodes CASSFGGGAPDTQYF.

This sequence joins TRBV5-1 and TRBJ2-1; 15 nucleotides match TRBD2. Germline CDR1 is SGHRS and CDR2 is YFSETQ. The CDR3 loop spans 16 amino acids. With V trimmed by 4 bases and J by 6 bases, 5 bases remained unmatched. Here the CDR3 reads CASSPGTSGRTNEQFF. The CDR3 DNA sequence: TGCGCCAGCAGCCCCGGGACTAGCGGGAGGACCAATGAGCAGTTCTTC.

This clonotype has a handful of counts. The CDR3 DNA reads as TGTGCCACCCGACGGTCACAAGAGACCCAGTACTTC. It encodes CATRRSQETQYF. This rearrangement joins TRBV6-5 to TRBJ2-5; D not certain. CDR3 length: 12 amino acids. Germline V CDR1 and CDR2: MNHEY, SVGAGI. V dropped 10 bases and J dropped 2 bases, with 11 bases sitting between them.

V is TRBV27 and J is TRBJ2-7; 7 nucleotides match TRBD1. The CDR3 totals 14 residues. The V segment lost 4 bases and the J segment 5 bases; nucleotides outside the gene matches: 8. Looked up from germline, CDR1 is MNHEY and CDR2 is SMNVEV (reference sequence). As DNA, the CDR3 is TGTGCCAGCAGTTGGGGCAGGGGGTCCCACGAGCAGTACTTC. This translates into CASSWGRGSHEQYF.

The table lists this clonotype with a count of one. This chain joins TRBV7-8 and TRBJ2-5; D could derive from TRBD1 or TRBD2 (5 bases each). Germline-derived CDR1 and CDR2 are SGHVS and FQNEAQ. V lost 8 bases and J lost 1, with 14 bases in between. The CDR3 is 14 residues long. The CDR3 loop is CASSGQSLQETQYF. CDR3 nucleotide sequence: TGTGCCAGCTCGGGGCAGAGCCTCCAAGAGACCCAGTACTTC.